The source of this T cell receptor beta chain is a study of regulatory T cells in long-lasting Graves disease. On the study more broadly: Graves' patients who were just diagnosed had used antithyroid drugs for under 3 months. Findings of the study overall: Clonotypes that were public and shared totalled fewer than 3,500 in persistent patients versus about 1,000 in new patients.

The sample's time point: newly diagnosed GD, antithyroid drugs for less than 3 months. RNA extracted from PBMCs served as the sequencing template. In the case of this clonotype: Its target is not known.

In building TCR beta libraries, iRepertoire HTBI primers were used together with Arm-PCR of CDR3 regions. TCRdb independently ran MiXCR on the multiplex PCR reads; one entry per CDR3 protein. Of around 400,000 distinct CDR3 sequences detected, approximately 15% appear once; the ten largest clones hold roughly 8%. The V gene end was trimmed by 0 bases and the J gene end by 5 bases; junction bases not matched to a gene: 1. This CDR3 region has 15 residues. Germline V gene data show CDR1 as SGDLS and CDR2 as YYNGEE. This sample was also put to use in a study of T cells in Graves' hyperthyroidism and ophthalmopathy.

This receptor was identified in a woman aged 35 to 49 with Graves disease. The chain links TRBV9 to TRBJ1-5; 11 nucleotides match TRBD1. Sample: peripheral blood mononuclear cells (PBMCs), taken at new diagnosis, from a patient treated with antithyroid drugs. Written as DNA, the CDR3 is TGTGCCAGCAGCGTAGGGGGACAGGGGGATCAGCCCCAGCATTTT. Amino acids: CASSVGGQGDQPQHF.